The 5 T cell receptor beta chains given below trace back to one sample, sequenced in a study of PD-1 blockade in classical Hodgkin lymphoma (dated by TCRdb to 2020 to 2022). The method behind the library was the immunoSEQ multiplex PCR assay. The clones in this table, taken by TCRdb from immuneACCESS, are in-frame only. Not every clone is retained; where verified, under half of the shortfall comes from an unresolved V gene, and the cause of the rest is unknown. This sample comprises some 41,000 clones, 86% of them detected only once. The ten top clones hold approximately 5.7% of the sample. The time point label for this specimen denotes: cycle 2 day 1 (C2D1) of nivolumab. Relapse after autologous stem cell transplantation had occurred in all trial patients, and cohorts A, B and C were distinguished by prior brentuximab vedotin exposure. Sequences were derived from peripheral blood mononuclear cells (PBMCs), sampled before the second cycle of nivolumab. The receptors come from a human donor with classical Hodgkin lymphoma.

The genes are TRBV7-9 and TRBJ1-2; D unclear. The germline V and J ends were trimmed by 4 bases and 4 bases, with 16 bases remaining between them. CDR3 size: 15 residues. Germline assignment: CDR1 SEHNR and CDR2 FQNEAQ (reference sequence). The CDR3 here is CASSSSKRVIYGYTF. DNA of the CDR3: TGTGCCAGCAGCTCCAGTAAGAGAGTTATCTATGGCTACACCTTC.

In its sample, this clone was seen once. This rearrangement joins TRBV6-6 to TRBJ1-3; D perhaps matches TRBD1 (6 bases). Trimming stripped 2 bases from V and 2 bases from J, with 10 bases between. This CDR3 has 15 residues. Germline CDR1 MNHNY, CDR2 SVGAGI (reference sequence). CDR3 amino acids: CASSYVTGAGNTIYF. The CDR3 nucleotides are TGTGCCAGCAGTTACGTGACAGGTGCTGGAAACACCATATATTTT.

The chain is built from TRBV4-2 and TRBJ2-2; 8 nucleotides agree with TRBD2. Germline trimming cut 0 bases from V and 5 bases from J; bases unmatched to any gene: 14. Germline lookup yields CDR1 LGHNA and CDR2 YNFKEQ. CDR3 size: 19 residues. CDR3 DNA: TGTGCCAGCAGCCAAGAGACCAAAGCGGGAGAGGGTGGTACCGGGGAGCTGTTTTTT. Protein product: CASSQETKAGEGGTGELFF.

Turning to this clone: One end of the junction does not line up with germline, which may come from a read error. The rearrangement links TRBV18 to TRBJ2-3, with D possibly being TRBD1 (6 bases). The CDR3 sequence is 15 residues long. Germline CDR1 reads KGHSH; CDR2 reads LQKENI. CDR3 coding DNA: TGTGCCAGCTCTCCACAGGGTTCTTTTCCAGATACGCAGTATTTT. It is translated as CASSPQGSFPDTQYF.

V usage is TRBV25-1 and J usage is TRBJ2-5, with TRBD2 identical over 7 bases. V lost 3 bases and J lost 5; bases outside the gene matches: 12. Germline CDR1 is MGHDK and CDR2 is SYGVNS. The CDR3 is 16 residues long. The CDR3 DNA sequence: TGTGCCAGCAGTGAGGGAAGGGAGGGTCCAACGGAGACCCAGTACTTC. Encoded protein: CASSEGREGPTETQYF.